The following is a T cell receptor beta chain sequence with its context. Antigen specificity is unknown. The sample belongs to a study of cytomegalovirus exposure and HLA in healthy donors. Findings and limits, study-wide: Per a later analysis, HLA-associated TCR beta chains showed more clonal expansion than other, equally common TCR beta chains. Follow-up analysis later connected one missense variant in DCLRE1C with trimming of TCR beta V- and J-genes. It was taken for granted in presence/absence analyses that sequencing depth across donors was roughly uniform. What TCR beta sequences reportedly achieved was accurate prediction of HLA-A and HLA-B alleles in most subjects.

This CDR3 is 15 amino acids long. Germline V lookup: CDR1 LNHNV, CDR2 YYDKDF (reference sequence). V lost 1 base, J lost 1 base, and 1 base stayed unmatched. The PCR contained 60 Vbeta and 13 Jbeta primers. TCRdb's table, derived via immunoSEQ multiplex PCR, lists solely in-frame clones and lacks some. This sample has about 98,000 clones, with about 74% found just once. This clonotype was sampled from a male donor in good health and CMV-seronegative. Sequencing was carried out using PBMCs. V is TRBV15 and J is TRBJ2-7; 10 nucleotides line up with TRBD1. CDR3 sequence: CATSRVDRGSYEQYF. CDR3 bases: TGTGCCACCAGCAGAGTGGACAGGGGGTCCTACGAGCAGTACTTC.